A selection of T cell receptor beta chains follows, all from one sample in a study of technical replicates of blood from a few donors. The table came from immunoSEQ multiplex PCR; TCRdb's copy has only in-frame clones and leaves some out. This table holds some 70,000 clones, roughly 92% found once. Sequencing used T cells isolated from PBMCs. These receptors were collected from a human donor in good health. Both conserved end residues are part of each CDR3. D genes are given only for firm matches. Only part of the rows carry a size: once, few, many, or a class if the clone is expanded.

size,V,J,D,CDR3,DNA
NA,TRBV14,TRBJ1-2,NA,CASSQRQGTYGYTF,TGTGCCAGCAGCCAACGGCAGGGGACCTATGGCTACACCTTC
NA,TRBV4-2,TRBJ1-5,TRBD1,CASSLTGEGYSNQPQHF,TGTGCCAGCAGCCTGACAGGGGAAGGATATAGCAATCAGCCCCAGCATTTT
NA,TRBV7-6,TRBJ1-1,NA,CASSPERAGKAEAFF,TGTGCCAGCAGCCCCGAAAGGGCGGGGAAGGCTGAAGCTTTCTTT
NA,TRBV19,TRBJ2-1,TRBD2,CASSIGTSGSINEQFF,TGTGCCAGTAGTATCGGGACTAGCGGGAGTATAAATGAGCAGTTCTTC
NA,TRBV5-1,TRBJ1-4,NA,CASRPRVATNEKLFF,TGCGCCAGCAGACCCCGAGTTGCAACTAATGAAAAACTGTTTTTT
NA,TRBV29-1,TRBJ2-5,NA,CSVIVLETQYF,TGCAGCGTTATAGTATTAGAGACCCAGTACTTC
NA,TRBV5-1,TRBJ2-2,TRBD2,CASSFTSGGTGELFF,TGCGCCAGCAGCTTTACTAGCGGGGGCACCGGGGAGCTGTTTTTT
few,TRBV29-1,TRBJ1-1,NA,CSTRHLNTEAFF,TGCAGCACTAGACACCTGAACACTGAAGCTTTCTTT
once,TRBV11-3,TRBJ2-3,TRBD2,CASSLLAGADTQYF,TGTGCCAGCAGCCTCCTAGCGGGAGCAGATACGCAGTATTTT
NA,TRBV2,TRBJ2-3,TRBD2,CASGGLAAPTDTQYF,TGTGCCAGCGGGGGACTAGCGGCCCCCACAGATACGCAGTATTTT
NA,TRBV6-4,TRBJ1-1,NA,CASSVEEGGNTEAFF,TGTGCCAGCAGTGTCGAGGAGGGTGGGAACACTGAAGCTTTCTTT
NA,TRBV28,TRBJ2-1,NA,CASSYFQRTYNEQFF,TGTGCCAGCAGTTATTTCCAGCGGACTTACAATGAGCAGTTCTTC
NA,TRBV4-2,TRBJ2-2,TRBD2,CASSQGLAGDPGELFF,TGTGCCAGCAGCCAAGGACTAGCGGGAGACCCCGGGGAGCTGTTTTTT
NA,TRBV27,TRBJ2-7,TRBD2,CASSIGEGGRQQYF,TGTGCCAGCAGTATTGGGGAGGGAGGTCGCCAGCAGTACTTC
NA,TRBV9,TRBJ2-5,NA,CASSVWGEETQYF,TGTGCCAGCAGCGTTTGGGGGGAAGAGACCCAGTACTTC
NA,TRBV28,TRBJ1-2,NA,CASSFGAGNSFRRGYTF,TGTGCCAGCAGTTTTGGGGCAGGGAACTCCTTTCGCCGGGGCTACACCTTC
NA,TRBV5-5,TRBJ1-2,NA,CASSLTGPYGYTF,TGTGCCAGCAGCCTCACAGGGCCCTATGGCTACACCTTC
once,TRBV11-1,TRBJ2-7,NA,CASSLWGLAYEQYF,TGTGCCAGCAGCTTATGGGGCCTTGCCTACGAGCAGTACTTC
NA,TRBV6-4,TRBJ2-7,TRBD2,CASSEEAGVGEQYF,TGTGCCAGCAGTGAGGAAGCGGGAGTGGGAGAGCAGTACTTC
NA,TRBV5-6,TRBJ2-7,NA,CASSLASGYEQYF,TGTGCCAGCAGCTTGGCCTCGGGATACGAGCAGTACTTC
NA,TRBV7-8,TRBJ2-7,TRBD2,CASSLTSDAYEQYF,TGTGCCAGCAGCTTAACTAGCGACGCCTACGAGCAGTACTTC
few,TRBV19,TRBJ1-1,NA,CASEQGDTEAFF,TGTGCCAGTGAACAGGGTGACACTGAAGCTTTCTTT
NA,TRBV27,TRBJ2-7,TRBD2,CASSPGTSGYYEQYF,TGTGCCAGCAGTCCGGGGACTAGCGGGTACTACGAGCAGTACTTC
NA,TRBV27,TRBJ1-5,NA,CASSLDGNQPQHF,TGTGCCAGCAGTTTAGACGGGAATCAGCCCCAGCATTTT
NA,TRBV10-2,TRBJ2-7,NA,CASRRGLYEQYF,TGCGCCAGCAGGCGGGGACTCTACGAGCAGTACTTC
NA,TRBV6-6,TRBJ1-5,TRBD1,CASSATGESQPQHF,TGTGCCAGCAGCGCCACAGGGGAGAGTCAGCCCCAGCATTTT
once,TRBV28,TRBJ2-5,NA,CASSSFWTSQETQYF,TGTGCCAGCAGTTCGTTTTGGACAAGCCAAGAGACCCAGTACTTC
NA,TRBV9,TRBJ1-5,NA,CAIQGTNQPQHF,TGTGCCATACAGGGAACTAATCAGCCCCAGCATTTT
NA,TRBV11-2,TRBJ2-7,TRBD2,CASSRYSGRANEQYF,TGTGCCAGCAGTCGATATAGCGGGAGGGCCAACGAGCAGTACTTC
NA,TRBV28,TRBJ2-7,TRBD1,CASSLSGQGAGEQYF,TGTGCCAGCAGCCTAAGCGGACAGGGGGCTGGGGAGCAGTACTTC
once,TRBV11-2,TRBJ2-7,NA,CASSSGLKGNSYEQYF,TGTGCCAGCAGCTCAGGACTAAAAGGCAACTCCTACGAGCAGTACTTC
NA,TRBV27,TRBJ2-1,TRBD2,CASSSQREGRNEQFF,TGTGCCAGCAGTTCCCAGCGGGAGGGCCGAAATGAGCAGTTCTTC
NA,TRBV11-3,TRBJ1-2,TRBD1,CASSRLFDRVLNGYTF,TGTGCCAGCAGCCGACTTTTCGACAGGGTACTAAATGGCTACACCTTC
NA,TRBV27,TRBJ2-7,TRBD2,CASSPGLAGTYEQYF,TGTGCCAGCAGTCCCGGACTAGCGGGGACCTACGAGCAGTACTTC
NA,TRBV28,TRBJ2-7,TRBD1,CASSLVEGAESYEQYF,TGTGCCAGCAGTTTAGTTGAGGGGGCGGAATCCTACGAGCAGTACTTC
NA,TRBV28,TRBJ2-7,TRBD2,CASSFPGGSSYEQYF,TGTGCCAGCAGTTTTCCTGGCGGGAGCTCCTACGAGCAGTACTTC
once,TRBV6-1,TRBJ2-4,TRBD1,CASSDGDRAAKNIQYF,TGTGCCAGCAGTGACGGGGACAGGGCAGCCAAAAACATTCAGTACTTC
NA,TRBV5-1,TRBJ1-5,TRBD1,CASSYSGTANQPQHF,TGCGCCAGCAGCTACTCCGGGACAGCTAATCAGCCCCAGCATTTT
NA,TRBV2,TRBJ2-3,TRBD2,CATTLSGHFLNTQYF,TGTGCCACCACCCTTAGCGGGCACTTCCTAAATACGCAGTATTTT
NA,TRBV7-3,TRBJ2-1,NA,CASSLSGYNEQFF,TGTGCCAGCAGCTTAAGCGGCTACAATGAGCAGTTCTTC